Below, 20 T cell receptor beta chains from the same sample are listed, as sequenced in a study of sequential checkpoint blockade in melanoma. Here immunoSEQ multiplex PCR was the method, and the copy in TCRdb shows in-frame clones only, minus some. The sample lists 31,000 or so clones; 75% to 90% were seen once. Treatment indicated: randomized to nivolumab then ipilimumab (arm A) or the reverse (arm B). The sample in question was CD8+ T cells sorted from blood (inferred from file names), obtained from a patient given nivolumab and ipilimumab in sequence. These receptors originate from a human donor with melanoma.

V gene TRBV19 combines with J gene TRBJ1-2; TRBD1 aligns across 7 bases. J was trimmed by 4 bases and V by 5 bases; bases with no gene match: 7. The CDR3 extends over 14 amino acids. Germline V gene lookup returns CDR1 LNHDA and CDR2 SQIVND (reference sequence). The CDR3 reads CASSGTALLYGYTF. The CDR3, as DNA: TGTGCCAGTAGTGGGACAGCCCTCCTCTATGGCTACACCTTC. Full variable domain (remainder filled in from reference TRBV19 and TRBJ1-2): DGGITQSPKYLFRKEGQNVTLSCEQNLNHDAMYWYRQDPGQGLRLIYYSQIVNDFQKGDIAEGYSVSREKKESFPLTVTSAQKNPTAFYLCASSGTALLYGYTFGSGTRLTVV.

The chain has TRBV5-6 and TRBJ2-1; the match to TRBD1 covers 7 bases. The CDR3 sequence is 17 residues long. The germline gives CDR1 SGHDT, CDR2 YYEEEE. The V gene end was trimmed by 1 base and the J gene end by 0 bases; junction bases not matched to a gene: 7. CDR3: CASSLRSAGGSYNEQFF. CDR3 nucleotides: TGTGCCAGCAGCTTGCGGTCCGCAGGGGGCTCCTACAATGAGCAGTTCTTC. Complete variable domain (other parts from reference TRBV5-6 and TRBJ2-1): DAGVTQSPTHLIKTRGQQVTLRCSPKSGHDTVSWYQQALGQGPQFIFQYYEEEERQRGNFPDRFSGHQFPNYSSELNVNALLLGDSALYLCASSLRSAGGSYNEQFFGPGTRLTVL.

V gene TRBV11-2 combines with J gene TRBJ2-3; tentative D call: TRBD2 (6 bases). CDR1 is SGHAT and CDR2 is FQNNGV in the germline V gene. The CDR3 extends over 12 amino acids. Trimming left V 5 bases short and J 9 bases short, with 12 bases between. The CDR3 reads CASSLGEDTQYF. The CDR3 DNA follows: TGTGCCAGCAGCCTGGGGGAGGACACGCAGTATTTT.

The chain has TRBV30 and TRBJ2-2, with a weak D call TRBD2 (5 bases). This CDR3 is 19 amino acids long. V was pared by 7 bases and J by 3 bases, with 30 bases between. Germline V gives CDR1 GTSNPN, CDR2 SVGIG (reference sequence). Here the CDR3 DNA reads TGTGCCTCCCGCCCTAATATAATCCCCGGACTCCTATACACCGGGGAGCTGTTTTTT. Amino acid sequence: CASRPNIIPGLLYTGELFF.

This chain links TRBV10-3 with TRBJ2-7, with D possibly matching TRBD2 (5 bases). This CDR3 contains 17 residues. The V gene's germline CDR1 is ENHRY and CDR2 SYGVKD. V lost 4 bases, J lost 2 bases, and 21 bases lay in between. CDR3 region: CAISATPEGKEPYEQYF. In nucleotides, the CDR3 is TGTGCCATCAGTGCCACCCCCGAGGGTAAGGAGCCCTACGAGCAGTACTTC.

This chain connects TRBV4-1 to TRBJ2-2; maybe TRBD1 (5 bases). V shed 3 bases and J shed 3 bases, with 5 bases lying between them. Germline V CDR1 and CDR2: MGHRA, YSYEKL. CDR3 size: 13 residues. The CDR3 DNA sequence: TGCGCCAGCAGCCAGACAGACACCGGGGAGCTGTTTTTT. This gives the protein CASSQTDTGELFF.

The chain carries TRBV9 and TRBJ1-1, with 8 bases that match TRBD1. The V and J ends lost 2 bases and 0 bases, in that order; junction bases with no gene match: 6. Germline CDR1 is SGDLS and CDR2 is YYNGEE. The CDR3 covers 16 residues. The CDR3 DNA reads TGTGCCAGCAGCGTTGGGACAGGACGCATGAACACTGAAGCTTTCTTT. It codes for CASSVGTGRMNTEAFF.

The CDR3 sequence: CASSLWTGAYEQYF. CDR3 bases: TGTGCCAGTAGTCTGTGGACAGGGGCCTACGAGCAGTACTTC. The V call is TRBV19, the J call TRBJ2-7; TRBD1 agrees at 9 bases. CDR3 size: 14 residues. Germline CDR1 LNHDA, CDR2 SQIVND (reference sequence). V shed 5 bases and J 2 bases; nucleotides not matched to a gene: 4.

J is TRBJ1-2 and V is TRBV27; 9 positions agree with TRBD1. The V and J ends lost 1 base and 8 bases, in that order; junction bases with no gene match: 5. The germline V gene has CDR1 MNHEY and CDR2 SMNVEV (reference sequence). The CDR3 is 14 amino acids. This chain's CDR3 is CASSLYGTGPGYTF. In DNA form, the CDR3 reads TGTGCCAGCAGTTTATATGGGACAGGGCCCGGCTACACCTTC.

The chain couples TRBV7-8 to TRBJ2-7, with TRBD1 as a possible D gene (6 bases). V gave up 4 bases and J gave up 4 bases, with 11 bases separating them. This CDR3 has 13 amino acids. Germline V gene sequence: CDR1 SGHVS, CDR2 FQNEAQ. The CDR3 here is CASSYRVLYEQYF. CDR3 sequence (DNA): TGTGCCAGCAGCTACAGGGTTCTATACGAGCAGTACTTC.

V and J are TRBV4-3 and TRBJ2-1; a weak D match, TRBD2 (5 bases). The V gene lost 6 bases and the J gene lost 5 bases, with 14 bases spanning the gap. CDR3 length: 14 residues. Germline CDR1 and CDR2: LGHNA and YSLEER. Written as DNA, the CDR3 is TGCGCCAGCAGACGGCTAGCTAGGGACAATGAGCAGTTCTTC. Translation: CASRRLARDNEQFF.

In DNA, the CDR3 is TGTGCCAGCACCCCTAGGGGTTACTACGAGCAGTACTTC. It specifies CASTPRGYYEQYF. The gene calls are TRBV28 and TRBJ2-5; TRBD1 is a possible D gene (5 bases). The end of the DNA is better explained by TRBJ2-7, so the J call may be wrong. There are 13 residues in the CDR3. The germline V gene encodes CDR1 MDHEN and CDR2 SYDVKM.

The V and J genes are TRBV4-1 and TRBJ1-1, with 11 bases that match TRBD1. Germline assignment: CDR1 MGHRA and CDR2 YSYEKL. This CDR3 has 17 amino acids. Trimming at V came to 5 bases and at J to 3 bases, leaving 11 bases not matched to a gene. The CDR3: CASSSNRDRGIDTEAFF. The DNA of the CDR3 is TGCGCCAGCAGCTCTAACCGGGACAGGGGGATCGACACTGAAGCTTTCTTT.

Of note for this clone: Other nucleotide sequences from this sample produce the same CDR3. The chain joins TRBV28 to TRBJ2-1, with 9 bases that match TRBD2. J gave up 6 bases and V 2 bases, and 2 bases lay outside the gene matches. Germline V lookup: CDR1 MDHEN, CDR2 SYDVKM. The CDR3 length is 14 residues. DNA for the CDR3: TGTGCCAGCAGTTTAGCGGGAGGGCTCAATGAGCAGTTCTTC. Protein: CASSLAGGLNEQFF.

This clone was found a few times. This chain links TRBV19 with TRBJ2-7; possibly TRBD1 for D (5 bases). Germline loops: CDR1 LNHDA, CDR2 SQIVND (reference sequence). The V end was cut by 6 bases, the J end by 0 bases, with 18 bases between. CDR3 length equals 16 residues. The CDR3 protein is CASSLSKGLCSYEQYF. The CDR3 bases are TGTGCCAGTAGCCTCTCGAAGGGGCTATGCTCCTACGAGCAGTACTTC.

The chain employs TRBV29-1 and TRBJ2-1, with 8 bases matching TRBD2. V dropped 4 bases and J dropped 0; count of bases not matched to a gene: 2. From germline, CDR1 is SQVTM and CDR2 ANQGSEA. This CDR3 has 14 residues. The CDR3 DNA sequence: TGCAGCGTTGTAGCGGGGACCTCCTACAATGAGCAGTTCTTC. It encodes CSVVAGTSYNEQFF.

This CDR3 is CASSAAGGPGTGELFF. The CDR3 region has the DNA TGCGCCAGCAGCGCCGCGGGGGGGCCTGGCACCGGGGAGCTGTTTTTT. J is TRBJ2-2 and V is TRBV4-1, with 9 positions matching TRBD2. Germline V gene data show CDR1 as MGHRA and CDR2 as YSYEKL. V was clipped by 5 bases and J by 4 bases; unmatched bases: 8. The CDR3 loop spans 16 amino acids.

The chain carries TRBV5-6 and TRBJ2-7; D possibly corresponds to TRBD1 (5 bases). The CDR3 spans 14 residues. The V gene's germline CDR1 is SGHDT and CDR2 YYEEEE. V gave up 7 bases and J gave up 0 bases, with 14 bases separating them. The CDR3, as DNA: TGTGCCAGCTTCCCGGACAAAAACTCCTACGAGCAGTACTTC. It codes for CASFPDKNSYEQYF.

This rearrangement joins TRBV5-6 to TRBJ1-2; D perhaps matches TRBD1 (6 bases). Per germline, CDR1 SGHDT and CDR2 YYEEEE. The CDR3 spans 16 residues. Deletions cut 0 bases from V and 4 bases from J, with 16 bases between. The CDR3 coding sequence is TGTGCCAGCAGCTTGGCCGGGGGGGGCGCCCCCTATGGCTACACCTTC. It specifies CASSLAGGGAPYGYTF. Full variable domain (missing parts from reference TRBV5-6 and TRBJ1-2): DAGVTQSPTHLIKTRGQQVTLRCSPKSGHDTVSWYQQALGQGPQFIFQYYEEEERQRGNFPDRFSGHQFPNYSSELNVNALLLGDSALYLCASSLAGGGAPYGYTFGSGTRLTVV.

This chain connects TRBV7-9 to TRBJ2-1; 9 bases fit TRBD1. The CDR3 contains 14 residues. CDR1 SEHNR and CDR2 FQNEAQ come from the germline V gene (reference sequence). The trim removed 3 bases at V and 4 bases at J, leaving 1 base unmatched. DNA for the CDR3: TGTGCCAGCAGCTTCGGGACAGGGTACAATGAGCAGTTCTTC. Amino acids: CASSFGTGYNEQFF.